The 32 T cell receptor beta chains given below trace back to one sample, sequenced in a study of blood T cell repertoires in COVID-19. Method: immunoSEQ multiplex PCR; TCRdb's copy keeps in-frame clones and lacks some. Found here are some 150,000 clones, roughly 80% of them singletons; the top ten hold 7% to 10%. The sample comprised peripheral blood. Receptors originate from a human donor with acute or convalescent COVID-19. The donor label of this sample is uncertain.

CDR3 region: CSVEGLVNTEAFF. The CDR3 DNA reads as TGCAGCGTTGAAGGACTGGTGAACACTGAAGCTTTCTTT. The genes are TRBV29-1 and TRBJ1-1; no reliable D call. The CDR3 runs 13 residues. V dropped 1 base and J dropped 0 bases, with 6 bases sitting between them. CDR1 SQVTM and CDR2 ANQGSEA come from the germline V gene. The full variable domain, its missing parts supplied by reference TRBV29-1 and TRBJ1-1, is SAVISQKPSRDICQRGTSLTIQCQVDSQVTMMFWYRQQPGQSLTLIATANQGSEATYESGFVIDKFPISRPNLTFSTLTVSNMSPEDSSIYLCSVEGLVNTEAFFGQGTRLTVV.

This clone was seen just once. The chain is built from TRBV10-2 and TRBJ1-2, with a possible D match to TRBD1 (5 bases). V lost 3 bases to trimming and J lost 0 bases, with 14 bases between them. Germline V CDR1 and CDR2: WSHSY, SAAADI. CDR3 length equals 16 residues. CDR3 coding DNA: TGCGCCAGCAGTGACAGGGAATTCCCTGCTAACTATGGCTACACCTTC. Its translation: CASSDREFPANYGYTF.

The chain employs TRBV6-6 and TRBJ2-1; 7 nucleotides align to TRBD1. The CDR3 contains 15 residues. Germline CDR1 reads MNHNY; CDR2 reads SVGAGI (reference sequence). V trimming: 4 bases; J trimming: 0 bases; junction bases outside the gene matches: 3. The CDR3 spells CASSSQGISYNEQFF. Here the CDR3 DNA reads TGTGCCAGCAGTTCACAGGGGATCTCCTACAATGAGCAGTTCTTC.

V is TRBV7-8 and J is TRBJ1-1; tentative D call: TRBD1 (6 bases). The CDR3 is made up of 15 amino acids. Germline values: CDR1 SGHVS, CDR2 FQNEAQ. V lost 7 bases to trimming and J lost 4 bases, with 19 bases between them. The CDR3 loop is CASNLQGRLGTEAFF. The CDR3 DNA is TGTGCCAGCAACTTGCAGGGGCGGCTTGGCACTGAAGCTTTCTTT.

The rearrangement joins TRBV21-1 to TRBJ1-6. TRBV21-1 constitutes a pseudogene. The CDR3 length is 18 residues. The CDR3 nucleotides are TGTGCCAGCAGCAAACTGCAGCGGGCCAGCTCCTATAATTCACCCCTCCACTTT. Translation: CASSKLQRASSYNSPLHF.

The chain has TRBV2 and TRBJ1-1; no clear D. Per the germline V gene, CDR1 is SNHLY and CDR2 is FYNNEI. The length of the CDR3 is 14 residues. Trimming left V 3 bases short and J 0 bases short, with 8 bases between. The CDR3 reads CASSDSRLNTEAFF. The CDR3 DNA reads as TGTGCCAGCAGTGATTCCAGATTGAACACTGAAGCTTTCTTT.

The J gene is TRBJ2-7, the V gene TRBV6-5; D may be TRBD1 (6 bases). Germline CDR1 and CDR2: MNHEY and SVGAGI. V was trimmed by 4 bases and J by 0 bases, leaving 10 bases between them. There are 14 residues in the CDR3. The CDR3 here is CASSFTGSSYEQYV. Here the CDR3 DNA reads TGTGCCAGCAGTTTTACAGGGAGCTCCTACGAGCAGTACGTC.

The V call is TRBV19, the J call TRBJ1-6; a possible D gene is TRBD1 (5 bases). This CDR3 spans 13 amino acids. The germline V gene has CDR1 LNHDA and CDR2 SQIVND (reference sequence). V was pared by 4 bases and J by 10 bases, with 11 bases between. CDR3 bases: TGTGCCAGTAGTACAGGGATGGGATCACCCCTCCACTTT. Translating it yields CASSTGMGSPLHF.

The CDR3 DNA is TGTGCCAGCTCATTTACGGGACAGCCTAATCAGCCCCAGCATTTT. This codes for CASSFTGQPNQPQHF. J is TRBJ1-5 and V is TRBV18; 7 bases are a match to TRBD1. The CDR3 covers 15 residues. Trimming cost V 5 bases and J 4 bases; bases outside gene matches: 8. Germline V CDR1 and CDR2: KGHSH, LQKENI.

V and J are TRBV18 and TRBJ1-2; 8 bases are a match to TRBD1. This CDR3 has 14 residues. Germline V gene lookup returns CDR1 KGHSH and CDR2 LQKENI. Trimming took 5 bases from V and 4 from J; bases not matched to a gene: 6. CDR3 sequence reads: CASSTDRGGYGYTF. The CDR3 DNA reads TGTGCCAGCTCAACAGACAGGGGAGGCTATGGCTACACCTTC.

The J gene is TRBJ1-2, the V gene TRBV29-1; 8 bases match TRBD1. The CDR3 runs 13 residues. CDR1 and CDR2 from the germline V gene are SQVTM and ANQGSEA. V dropped 6 bases and J dropped 5; count of bases not matched to a gene: 8. CDR3 sequence (DNA): TGCAGCGTCGGACAGGGCTCCCTATATGGCTACACCTTC. This gives the protein CSVGQGSLYGYTF.

This chain links TRBV3-1 (or the pseudogene TRBV3-2) with TRBJ2-1; TRBD1 agrees at 7 bases. From germline, CDR1 is LGHDT and CDR2 YNNKEL (reference sequence). Unmatched junction bases numbered 8, after V lost 1 base and J lost 8 bases. This CDR3 has 15 residues. The CDR3 is CASSQVNRGRDEQFF. The DNA of the CDR3 is TGTGCCAGCAGCCAAGTCAACAGGGGAAGGGATGAGCAGTTCTTC.

This chain links TRBV14 with TRBJ1-2, with 8 nucleotides matching TRBD1. CDR1 SGHDN and CDR2 FVKESK come from the germline V gene. The CDR3 is 13 residues long. The ends lost 5 bases at V and 6 bases at J; junction bases unmatched: 5. CDR3 sequence (DNA): TGTGCCAGCAGCAACAGGGGGTGGGATGGCTACACCTTC. Translating gives CASSNRGWDGYTF.

This chain joins TRBV6-6 and TRBJ1-5; 7 bases match TRBD1. V dropped 2 bases and J dropped 2; count of bases not matched to a gene: 0. This CDR3 contains 14 residues. Per germline, CDR1 MNHNY and CDR2 SVGAGI (reference sequence). For the CDR3, the DNA is TGTGCCAGCAGTTACGGACAGGGCAATCAGCCCCAGCATTTT. Its translation: CASSYGQGNQPQHF.

The rearrangement links TRBV19 to TRBJ1-2; 7 bases fit TRBD1. Looked up from germline, CDR1 is LNHDA and CDR2 is SQIVND (reference sequence). V dropped 3 bases and J dropped 4; count of bases not matched to a gene: 11. This CDR3 contains 16 residues. CDR3 residues: CASSITAGQLSYGYTF. Written as DNA, the CDR3 is TGTGCCAGTAGTATCACCGCGGGACAGCTCTCCTATGGCTACACCTTC. The entire variable domain, with the rest obtained from reference TRBV19 and TRBJ1-2, is as follows: DGGITQSPKYLFRKEGQNVTLSCEQNLNHDAMYWYRQDPGQGLRLIYYSQIVNDFQKGDIAEGYSVSREKKESFPLTVTSAQKNPTAFYLCASSITAGQLSYGYTFGSGTRLTVV.

V and J are TRBV9 and TRBJ2-3; weak D call: TRBD2 (5 bases). Looked up from germline, CDR1 is SGDLS and CDR2 is YYNGEE. The V and J ends lost 4 bases and 2 bases respectively, with 17 bases between them. The CDR3 sequence is 16 residues long. The CDR3 nucleotides read TGTGCCAGCAGCCCCTTGGACTTTTTGTACACAGATACGCAGTATTTT. Protein: CASSPLDFLYTDTQYF.

The chain combines TRBV5-1 with TRBJ2-1; 10 bases are a match to TRBD2. The CDR3 sequence is 15 residues long. CDR1 SGHRS and CDR2 YFSETQ come from the germline V gene. The V and J ends lost 2 bases and 5 bases, in that order; junction bases with no gene match: 4. DNA for the CDR3: TGCGCCAGCAGCTTCCTAGCGGGGGCCAACAATGAGCAGTTCTTC. This sequence encodes CASSFLAGANNEQFF.

This chain uses TRBV30 with TRBJ2-7; a weak D match, TRBD2 (6 bases). The germline V gene encodes CDR1 GTSNPN and CDR2 SVGIG (reference sequence). The CDR3 contains 13 residues. V shed 2 bases and J shed 6 bases, with 14 bases lying between them. The CDR3 is CAWSFHLGGEQYF. The CDR3 region has the DNA TGTGCCTGGAGTTTCCATCTGGGGGGCGAGCAGTACTTC. The full variable domain, rest sourced from reference TRBV30 and TRBJ2-7, is SQTIHQWPATLVQPVGSPLSLECTVEGTSNPNLYWYRQAAGRGLQLLFYSVGIGQISSEVPQNLSASRPQDRQFILSSKKLLLSDSGFYLCAWSFHLGGEQYFGPGTRLTVT.

V gene TRBV3-1 (or the pseudogene TRBV3-2) combines with J gene TRBJ1-1; D is unclear. V was pared by 6 bases and J by 3 bases, with 14 bases between. CDR3 length equals 14 residues. CDR1 is LGHDT, CDR2 YNNKEL, per germline (reference sequence). The DNA of the CDR3 is TGTGCCAGCAGTCCTGGGAGCCTGGACACTGAAGCTTTCTTT. It yields the protein CASSPGSLDTEAFF.

This chain links TRBV6-5 with TRBJ2-1; TRBD1 aligns across 7 bases. The germline V gene encodes CDR1 MNHEY and CDR2 SVGAGI. The J segment lost 15 bases and the V segment lost 6 bases, leaving 20 bases of the junction unmatched. The CDR3 consists of 15 residues. The CDR3 DNA sequence: TGTGCCAGCAGCAGGACCGGGACAGACGGTCGCCCTCCGTTCTTC. Translated, it gives CASSRTGTDGRPPFF.

The rearrangement uses TRBV2 and TRBJ2-4; D is ambiguous. There are 15 residues in the CDR3. Germline loops: CDR1 SNHLY, CDR2 FYNNEI. Trimming left V 3 bases short and J 1 base short, with 10 bases between. Written as DNA, the CDR3 is TGTGCCAGCAGTGACCCCGCCGGTGCCAAAAACATTCAGTACTTC. Its translation: CASSDPAGAKNIQYF.

The chain recombines TRBV10-3 with TRBJ1-2; D ambiguous. CDR1 is ENHRY, CDR2 SYGVKD, per germline. Between the trimmed V and J ends, which lost 4 bases and 2 bases, there was a span of 5 bases. The CDR3 runs to 12 residues. The CDR3 is CAISASNYGYTF. CDR3 nucleotides: TGTGCCATCAGTGCTTCGAACTATGGCTACACCTTC.

J is TRBJ2-7 and V is TRBV5-6, with TRBD2 matching 7 bases. Looked up from germline, CDR1 is SGHDT and CDR2 is YYEEEE. This CDR3 has 14 amino acids. V was pared by 1 base and J by 4 bases, with 5 bases of the junction left unmatched. The CDR3 nucleotides are TGTGCCAGCAGCTTGCAGGGAGGGAGATACGAGCAGTACTTC. Its translation: CASSLQGGRYEQYF.

The genes are TRBV5-1 and TRBJ1-4, with 9 nucleotides matching TRBD1. Losses at the gene ends were 6 bases for V and 7 bases for J; bases not matched to a gene: 7. The CDR3 has 14 amino acids. Germline CDR1 is SGHRS and CDR2 is YFSETQ. The chain's CDR3 is CASNPGQGSEKLFF. The CDR3 DNA reads as TGCGCCAGCAATCCGGGACAGGGAAGTGAAAAACTGTTTTTT. Complete variable domain (other parts from reference TRBV5-1 and TRBJ1-4): KAGVTQTPRYLIKTRGQQVTLSCSPISGHRSVSWYQQTPGQGLQFLFEYFSETQRNKGNFPGRFSGRQFSNSRSEMNVSTLELGDSALYLCASNPGQGSEKLFFGSGTQLSVL.

The J gene is TRBJ1-2, the V gene TRBV5-1, with a possible D match to TRBD1 (5 bases). V lost 6 bases and J lost 4, with 13 bases in between. This CDR3 is 13 amino acids long. CDR1 and CDR2 (germline): SGHRS, YFSETQ. The CDR3 region is CASTPGIGYGYTF. The CDR3 DNA reads TGCGCCAGCACCCCAGGGATCGGCTATGGCTACACCTTC.

The chain has TRBV19 and TRBJ1-3; the D is unclear. CDR3 length equals 13 residues. V was shortened by 5 bases and J by 4 bases, with 9 bases between the two germline ends. From germline, CDR1 is LNHDA and CDR2 SQIVND (reference sequence). CDR3 protein: CASSRGNGNTIYF. CDR3 DNA sequence: TGTGCCAGTAGTCGAGGGAACGGAAACACCATATATTTT.

The rearrangement uses TRBV19 and TRBJ1-1; 7 nucleotides line up with TRBD1. The CDR3 sequence is 14 residues long. J lost 1 base, V lost 3 bases, and 2 bases had no gene match. Germline CDR1 is LNHDA and CDR2 is SQIVND (reference sequence). CDR3 DNA sequence: TGTGCCAGTAGTATTTGGACAGGGAACACTGAAGCTTTCTTT. The encoded protein is CASSIWTGNTEAFF.

The rearrangement uses TRBV18 and TRBJ2-3; tentatively, D is TRBD2 (7 bases). Germline V lookup: CDR1 KGHSH, CDR2 LQKENI. Trimming cost V 4 bases and J 4 bases, with 15 bases left between them. The CDR3 runs 15 residues. The CDR3 spells CASSQTGGRADTQYF. The CDR3 DNA follows: TGTGCCAGCTCACAGACGGGGGGCCGCGCAGATACGCAGTATTTT.

The chain joins TRBV5-6 to TRBJ2-5; a possible D gene is TRBD2 (7 bases). V was cut by 7 bases and J by 7 bases, with 11 bases left in between. Germline lookup yields CDR1 SGHDT and CDR2 YYEEEE. This CDR3 has 11 residues. The chain's CDR3 is CASHREGTQYF. The CDR3 nucleotides read TGTGCCAGCCACAGGGAGGGGACCCAGTACTTC.

This rearrangement joins TRBV28 to TRBJ1-5; maybe TRBD1 (6 bases). This CDR3 comprises 14 residues. The germline CDR1 and CDR2 sequences are MDHEN and SYDVKM. The ends were cut back, 1 base at V and 7 bases at J, with 11 bases in the middle. This CDR3 is CASSLSQGTQPQHF. For the CDR3, the DNA is TGTGCCAGCAGTTTATCGCAGGGGACGCAGCCCCAGCATTTT.

The CDR3 DNA reads TGCGCCAGCAGCCCGGGACAGAGTACCTACGAGCAGTACGTC. Translating gives CASSPGQSTYEQYV. The gene calls are TRBV10-2 and TRBJ2-7, with 7 bases that match TRBD1. Germline V gene sequence: CDR1 WSHSY, CDR2 SAAADI. Germline trimming cut 6 bases from V and 2 bases from J; bases unmatched to any gene: 7. The CDR3 runs 14 residues.

CDR3 loop: CASSQDEWGVLNTEAFF. The CDR3 nucleotides read TGTGCCAGCAGCCAAGATGAGTGGGGGGTCTTGAACACTGAAGCTTTCTTT. The chain uses TRBV14 and TRBJ1-1, with D tentatively TRBD1 (5 bases). This CDR3 contains 17 residues. Germline-derived CDR1 and CDR2 are SGHDN and FVKESK. With 0 bases removed from V and 0 bases from J, the gap between germline ends came to 14 bases.